A single sample gave rise to the 20 T cell receptor beta chains below, sequenced in a study of shared clonotypes between healthy human individuals. The protocol was immunoSEQ multiplex PCR, while the TCRdb copy is restricted to in-frame clones and leaves out a portion. Here the sample spans some 980,000 clones, roughly 72% being singletons. Source material: memory CD4+ T cells sorted from blood. The subset was: CD45RA-negative fraction. These receptors were collected from a man in his late teens or twenties in good health.

V gene TRBV19 combines with J gene TRBJ2-1; D unclear. The V end was cut by 8 bases, the J end by 0 bases, with 8 bases between. The CDR3 has 13 residues. CDR1 LNHDA and CDR2 SQIVND come from the germline V gene (reference sequence). This CDR3 reads CASGRSSYNEQFF. CDR3 coding DNA: TGTGCCAGTGGGCGGAGCTCCTACAATGAGCAGTTCTTC.

The J gene is TRBJ1-3, the V gene TRBV10-3; D is undetermined. Trimming removed 7 bases from V and 0 bases from J, with 7 bases in between. The CDR3 extends over 13 amino acids. In germline, CDR1 is ENHRY, CDR2 SYGVKD. The CDR3 DNA sequence: TGTGCCATCACGGCGAACTCTGGAAACACCATATATTTT. Its translation is CAITANSGNTIYF.

The rearrangement uses TRBV7-2 and TRBJ1-1; possibly TRBD1 for D (6 bases). Per germline, CDR1 SGHTA and CDR2 FQGNSA. This CDR3 region has 14 residues. V shed 8 bases and J shed 3 bases, with 16 bases lying between them. CDR3 loop: CASRKGGIYTEAFF. The CDR3 DNA reads as TGTGCCAGCCGGAAAGGGGGTATATACACTGAAGCTTTCTTT.

V is TRBV2 and J is TRBJ2-7; D gene uncertain. There are 10 residues in the CDR3. V lost 9 bases and J 3 bases, leaving 6 bases between the germline ends. Germline V gene lookup returns CDR1 SNHLY and CDR2 FYNNEI. CDR3: CASSNYEQYF. CDR3 nucleotide sequence: TGTGCCAGTTCTAACTACGAGCAGTACTTC.

The CDR3 region is CATSTRGRAFF. The CDR3 DNA reads TGTGCCACCAGCACCAGGGGGCGAGCTTTCTTT. This sequence joins TRBV15 and TRBJ1-1, with TRBD1 identical over 8 bases. After removal of 4 bases from V and 10 bases from J, the junction contained 2 bases not matched to a gene. Looked up from germline, CDR1 is LNHNV and CDR2 is YYDKDF (reference sequence). This CDR3 has 11 residues.

Note on this clone: This specimen includes other DNA sequences encoding the same CDR3. The chain employs TRBV6-6 and TRBJ1-1, with D hard to call. The CDR3 extends over 13 amino acids. Germline V lookup: CDR1 MNHNY, CDR2 SVGAGI (reference sequence). V lost 6 bases to trimming and J lost 1 base, with 9 bases between them. The CDR3 DNA reads as TGTGCCAGCAGCGGACGTAAGAACACTGAAGCTTTCTTT. Translated, it gives CASSGRKNTEAFF.

V and J are TRBV5-1 and TRBJ1-1; tentatively, D is TRBD1 (5 bases). Trimming took 4 bases from V and 4 from J, leaving 14 bases between them. Germline V gives CDR1 SGHRS, CDR2 YFSETQ. This CDR3 has 14 residues. DNA of the CDR3: TGCGCCAGCAGCGCCAGGGATTTGAGCACTGAAGCTTTCTTT. This gives the protein CASSARDLSTEAFF.

This clone has only one observation. This chain links TRBV7-2 with TRBJ2-7; 9 nucleotides match TRBD1. CDR1 SGHTA and CDR2 FQGNSA come from the germline V gene. V gave up 2 bases and J gave up 5 bases; unmatched junction bases: 7. The CDR3 contains 15 residues. The CDR3 sequence: CASSLMGTGHHEQYF. CDR3 nucleotides: TGTGCCAGCAGCTTAATGGGGACAGGGCATCACGAGCAGTACTTC.

Details on this clone: A read error is possible here, since a much larger clone lies one base away. Other DNA sequences from this sample encode an identical CDR3 as well. This chain joins TRBV9 and TRBJ1-1; D is possibly TRBD1 (5 bases). The CDR3 is made up of 13 amino acids. Germline V gene sequence: CDR1 SGDLS, CDR2 YYNGEE. With 1 base removed from V and 1 base from J, the gap between germline ends came to 5 bases. The CDR3: CASSVTGNTEAFF. The CDR3 DNA reads as TGTGCCAGCAGCGTAACAGGGAACACTGAAGCTTTCTTT.

In this sample, this clone turned up many times. V is TRBV28 and J is TRBJ2-1; D gene uncertain. CDR1 and CDR2 (germline): MDHEN, SYDVKM. This CDR3 is 15 amino acids long. Trimming shortened V by 5 bases and J by 7 bases, and 18 bases separated the two germline ends. The CDR3: CASSPPLASQNEQFF. The CDR3 DNA sequence: TGTGCCAGCAGTCCCCCCCTCGCTAGTCAGAATGAGCAGTTCTTC. The full variable domain, completed using reference TRBV28 and TRBJ2-1, is DVKVTQSSRYLVKRTGEKVFLECVQDMDHENMFWYRQDPGLGLRLIYFSYDVKMKEKGDIPEGYSVSREKKERFSLILESASTNQTSMYLCASSPPLASQNEQFFGPGTRLTVL.

The J gene is TRBJ1-4, the V gene TRBV6-1; possible D gene TRBD1, 5 bases. This CDR3 has 17 residues. The V end was cut by 2 bases, the J end by 1 base, with 14 bases between. Looked up from germline, CDR1 is MNHNS and CDR2 is SASEGT. CDR3 residues: CASSEWDGVVTNEKLFF. CDR3 DNA: TGTGCCAGCAGTGAATGGGACGGGGTTGTAACTAATGAAAAACTGTTTTTT.

The chain links TRBV18 to TRBJ2-1; TRBD2 agrees at 11 bases. V shed 3 bases and J 7 bases; nucleotides not matched to a gene: 5. Germline V gene data show CDR1 as KGHSH and CDR2 as LQKENI. The CDR3 consists of 15 residues. The CDR3 nucleotides read TGTGCCAGCTCACCCAATAGCGGGAGGGGGAATGAGCAGTTCTTC. Translation: CASSPNSGRGNEQFF.

This clone was seen only a few times. This sequence joins TRBV2 and TRBJ2-3, with 7 bases matching TRBD1. Germline assignment: CDR1 SNHLY and CDR2 FYNNEI. After removal of 9 bases from V and 9 bases from J, the junction contained 6 bases not matched to a gene. The CDR3 runs to 11 residues. CDR3: CASYRGRTQYF. The DNA of the CDR3 is TGTGCCAGTTACAGGGGTAGGACGCAGTATTTT.

About this clone itself: At one end the junction does not follow the germline gene, possibly because of a read error. The rearrangement links TRBV7-7 to TRBJ2-3; 9 bases agree with TRBD2. The germline V gene encodes CDR1 SSHAT and CDR2 FNYEAQ (reference sequence). This CDR3 contains 17 residues. DNA of the CDR3: TGTGCTAGCAGCTTAGCCCTAGCTCGGAGCGGGAGGGATACGCAGTATTTT. Amino acids: CASSLALARSGRDTQYF.

The chain employs TRBV6-1 and TRBJ1-1; D is ambiguous. The CDR3 has 13 residues. Deletions cut 1 base from V and 5 bases from J, with 8 bases between. CDR1 and CDR2 (germline): MNHNS, SASEGT. This chain's CDR3 is CASSEERLTEAFF. CDR3 sequence (DNA): TGTGCCAGCAGTGAAGAACGGTTGACTGAAGCTTTCTTT.

J is TRBJ1-4 and V is TRBV7-6, with 7 bases aligning to TRBD1. Looked up from germline, CDR1 is SGHVS and CDR2 is FNYEAQ. With 5 bases clipped from V and 4 bases from J, the junction kept 7 bases outside the gene matches. There are 15 residues in the CDR3. The CDR3 loop reads CASSGGTVFNEKLFF. DNA of the CDR3: TGTGCCAGCAGCGGTGGGACAGTCTTTAATGAAAAACTGTTTTTT.

The chain employs TRBV6-5 and TRBJ2-7; the D call may be TRBD1 or TRBD2 (5 bases each). Trimming cost V 7 bases and J 5 bases, with 21 bases left between them. From germline, CDR1 is MNHEY and CDR2 SVGAGI. CDR3 length: 15 residues. The CDR3: CASNSFSRGADEQYF. The CDR3 region has the DNA TGTGCCAGCAATTCTTTCTCCCGGGGCGCCGACGAGCAGTACTTC.

The genes are TRBV9 and TRBJ2-7, with 10 bases aligning to TRBD2. Germline-derived CDR1 and CDR2 are SGDLS and YYNGEE. J lost 6 bases, V lost 3 bases, and 6 bases had no gene match. The CDR3 is made up of 14 amino acids. CDR3 protein: CASSAISGGGEQYF. The CDR3 nucleotides read TGTGCCAGCAGCGCGATAAGCGGGGGGGGCGAGCAGTACTTC.

J is TRBJ1-3 and V is TRBV19; 11 bases match TRBD1. V shed 5 bases and J 0 bases; nucleotides not matched to a gene: 3. This CDR3 region has 16 residues. CDR1 and CDR2 (germline): LNHDA, SQIVND (reference sequence). The CDR3 sequence: CASSPGQGASGNTIYF. CDR3 in DNA: TGTGCCAGTAGTCCCGGACAGGGGGCCTCTGGAAACACCATATATTTT.

Here the CDR3 reads CASSDVGQGKETQYF. The CDR3 DNA is TGTGCCAGCAGTGATGTGGGACAGGGCAAAGAGACCCAGTACTTC. The gene calls are TRBV6-1 and TRBJ2-5; 9 bases are shared with TRBD1. The V gene's germline CDR1 is MNHNS and CDR2 SASEGT. This CDR3 is built from 15 residues. Trimming took 3 bases from V and 3 from J; bases not matched to a gene: 5.